The present entry profiles one T cell receptor beta chain with its context. The antigen is not known. Between the trimmed V and J ends, which lost 5 bases and 11 bases, there was a span of 10 bases. This CDR3 has 11 amino acids. Germline-derived CDR1 and CDR2 are SNHLY and FYNNEI. With no exception, relapse followed autologous stem cell transplantation in all patients, and brentuximab vedotin exposure varied. This sample was included in a study of PD-1 blockade in classical Hodgkin lymphoma. Whole-study findings and limits: CD4+ TCR diversity, unlike CD8+, climbed significantly by C4D1.

Generated by immunoSEQ multiplex PCR, the TCRdb table keeps only in-frame clones and is missing some. The table has some 96,000 clones, roughly 92% seen once; the top ten hold 2.5% to 3.5%. The receptor was isolated from a human donor with classical Hodgkin lymphoma. Sequenced material: peripheral blood mononuclear cells (PBMCs), taken at baseline. The chain has TRBV2 and TRBJ2-1; no reliable D call. CDR3 sequence: CASSQSQKQFF. The CDR3 nucleotides read TGTGCCAGCAGTCAGTCACAGAAGCAGTTCTTC. Based on the CDR3 plus reference TRBV2 and TRBJ2-1, the full variable domain is EPEVTQTPSHQVTQMGQEVILRCVPISNHLYFYWYRQILGQKVEFLVSFYNNEISEKSEIFDDQFSVERPDGSNFTLKIRSTKLEDSAMYFCASSQSQKQFFGPGTRLTVL.